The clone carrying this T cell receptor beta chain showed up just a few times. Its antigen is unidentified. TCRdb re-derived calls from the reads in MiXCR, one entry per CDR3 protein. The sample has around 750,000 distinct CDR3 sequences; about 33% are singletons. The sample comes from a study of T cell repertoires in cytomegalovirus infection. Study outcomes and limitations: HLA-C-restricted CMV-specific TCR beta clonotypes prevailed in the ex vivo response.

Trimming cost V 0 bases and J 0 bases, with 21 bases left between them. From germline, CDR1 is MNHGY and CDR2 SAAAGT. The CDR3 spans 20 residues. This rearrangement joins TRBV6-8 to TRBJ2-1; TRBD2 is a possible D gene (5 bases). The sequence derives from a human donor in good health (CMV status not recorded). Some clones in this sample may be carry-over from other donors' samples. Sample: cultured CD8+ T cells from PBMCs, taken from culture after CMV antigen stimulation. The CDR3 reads CASSYSALSSRASSYNEQFF. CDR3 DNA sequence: TGTGCCAGCAGTTACTCGGCGCTTTCGTCGAGGGCGAGCTCCTACAATGAGCAGTTCTTC.